These 2 T cell receptor beta chains share one sample of origin, sequenced in a study of T cells in tumors after PD-1 blockade. The method was immunoSEQ multiplex PCR; TCRdb's version includes in-frame clones alone and lacks a portion of them. This table holds about 12,000 clones, over 55% found once. The sample was tumor tissue, taken before anti-PD-1 treatment. The origin of the receptors is a human donor with basal cell carcinoma.

This clone was seen only a few times. The chain carries TRBV6-1 and TRBJ1-6; TRBD1 might be the D (5 bases). The CDR3 is made up of 15 amino acids. CDR1 and CDR2 from the germline V gene are MNHNS and SASEGT. The V gene lost 2 bases and the J gene lost 9 bases, with 14 bases spanning the gap. CDR3 nucleotide sequence: TGTGCCAGCAGTGAACGGCAGGGTTTCGGTTCACCCCTCCACTTT. This translates into CASSERQGFGSPLHF.

The V and J genes are TRBV18 and TRBJ1-1; the D is unclear. V lost 6 bases to trimming and J lost 6 bases, with 17 bases between them. Germline loops: CDR1 KGHSH, CDR2 LQKENI. The length of the CDR3 is 14 residues. Written as DNA, the CDR3 is TGTGCCAGCTCCCAAGCGGGGAGAGACGCTGAAGCTTTCTTT. This translates into CASSQAGRDAEAFF.